Listed here are 17 T cell receptor beta chains from one sample, sequenced in a study of blood T cell repertoires in COVID-19. Clones were sequenced by immunoSEQ multiplex PCR, and TCRdb holds only the in-frame ones, with some missing. The data show 110,000 or so clones, about 88% seen once. Sequencing was done on a sample of peripheral blood. The receptor source for this set is a woman aged 70-85 years who had recovered from COVID-19.

The V call is TRBV7-3, the J call TRBJ2-1, with 9 bases identical to TRBD1. The V gene end was trimmed by 5 bases and the J gene end by 15 bases; junction bases not matched to a gene: 17. The CDR3 consists of 15 residues. Germline V gives CDR1 SGHTA, CDR2 FQGTGA. CDR3 nucleotides: TGTGCCAGCAGCCCCCAACAGGGCGGGACAGGGTATACGTTCTTC. Translation gives CASSPQQGGTGYTFF.

This clone turned up a few times. The rearrangement uses TRBV9 and TRBJ1-4, with unresolved D. V shed 4 bases and J shed 8 bases, with 15 bases lying between them. Germline CDR1 and CDR2: SGDLS and YYNGEE. The CDR3 contains 14 residues. The CDR3 nucleotides read TGTGCCAGCAGCTCCCACTCCCTTGCAGAAAAACTGTTTTTT. Amino acids: CASSSHSLAEKLFF.

In DNA form, the CDR3 reads TGTGCCACCAGTGATTTGTCCATCAACACCGGGGAGCTGTTTTTT. This codes for CATSDLSINTGELFF. The rearrangement joins TRBV24-1 to TRBJ2-2; D is undetermined. V dropped 0 bases and J dropped 2 bases, with 6 bases sitting between them. Germline CDR1 KGHDR, CDR2 SFDVKD. The CDR3 runs 15 residues.

V is TRBV7-2 and J is TRBJ2-7, with D unclear. Germline CDR1 and CDR2: SGHTA and FQGNSA. Trimming took off 3 bases at V and 4 bases at J, with 10 bases between the two ends. The CDR3 is 13 amino acids. The DNA of the CDR3 is TGTGCCAGCAGCTTGTGGCAGGCTTACGAGCAGTACTTC. Translated: CASSLWQAYEQYF. The full variable domain, with the rest looked up from reference TRBV7-2 and TRBJ2-7, is GAGVSQSPSNKVTEKGKDVELRCDPISGHTALYWYRQSLGQGLEFLIYFQGNSAPDKSGLPSDRFSAERTGGSVSTLTIQRTQQEDSAVYLCASSLWQAYEQYFGPGTRLTVT.

CDR3 nucleotide sequence: TGTGCCAGCAGCGCAGACAGGGATAACTATGGCTACACCTTC. It yields the protein CASSADRDNYGYTF. This chain joins TRBV2 and TRBJ1-2; TRBD1 aligns across 7 bases. Germline V gene lookup returns CDR1 SNHLY and CDR2 FYNNEI. V lost 6 bases to trimming and J lost 1 base; unmatched junction nucleotides: 5. The CDR3 runs to 14 residues.

The chain links TRBV7-3 to TRBJ1-1; tentatively, D is TRBD1 (5 bases). Trimming pared 1 base from V and 5 bases from J, leaving 8 bases between. Per the germline V gene, CDR1 is SGHTA and CDR2 is FQGTGA. This CDR3 contains 13 residues. DNA for the CDR3: TGTGCCAGCAGCTTAAGGAGGGGAACTGAAGCTTTCTTT. Its protein product is CASSLRRGTEAFF.

This rearrangement joins TRBV12-5 to TRBJ1-1; no clear D. The germline CDR1 and CDR2 sequences are LGHNT and FRNRAP. This CDR3 has 12 residues. The V gene lost 7 bases and the J gene lost 7 bases, with 13 bases spanning the gap. The CDR3 loop reads CASALPSGEAFF. DNA of the CDR3: TGTGCTAGTGCCCTTCCCTCGGGTGAAGCTTTCTTT.

This chain links TRBV24-1 with TRBJ2-1; 7 bases are a match to TRBD1. This CDR3 region has 18 residues. Germline assignment: CDR1 KGHDR and CDR2 SFDVKD. Unmatched junction bases numbered 12, after V lost 5 bases and J lost 0 bases. CDR3 region: CATSGQGPEKSSYNEQFF. The CDR3 bases are TGTGCCACCAGTGGACAGGGACCAGAAAAAAGCTCCTACAATGAGCAGTTCTTC.

A single count supports this clone. The rearrangement uses TRBV9 and TRBJ2-7, with a weak D call TRBD2 (6 bases). This CDR3 region has 16 residues. Germline V gene lookup returns CDR1 SGDLS and CDR2 YYNGEE. The ends were cut back, 0 bases at V and 0 bases at J, with 13 bases in the middle. CDR3 coding DNA: TGTGCCAGCAGCGTAGGGGGGGAAGCCAGCTCCTACGAGCAGTACTTC. It specifies CASSVGGEASSYEQYF. Full variable domain (rest looked up from reference TRBV9 and TRBJ2-7): DSGVTQTPKHLITATGQRVTLRCSPRSGDLSVYWYQQSLDQGLQFLIQYYNGEERAKGNILERFSAQQFPDLHSELNLSSLELGDSALYFCASSVGGEASSYEQYFGPGTRLTVT.

The DNA of the CDR3 is TGTGCCAGCAGCCAAGGACTAGCGGGGCGTTCCTACGAGCAGTACTTC. This translates into CASSQGLAGRSYEQYF. This chain connects TRBV7-9 to TRBJ2-7, with 12 bases that match TRBD2. With 5 bases clipped from V and 1 base from J, the junction kept 6 bases outside the gene matches. Germline-derived CDR1 and CDR2 are SEHNR and FQNEAQ (reference sequence). The CDR3 has 16 amino acids.

The J gene is TRBJ2-6, the V gene TRBV30; 7 bases fit TRBD2. The CDR3 runs to 16 residues. CDR1 is GTSNPN and CDR2 is SVGIG in the germline V gene (reference sequence). Germline trimming cut 2 bases from V and 1 base from J; bases unmatched to any gene: 5. In DNA form, the CDR3 reads TGTGCCTGGAGTCGTGGGGGGGGTTCTGGGGCCAACGTCCTGACTTTC. This translates into CAWSRGGGSGANVLTF.

The V call is TRBV11-3, the J call TRBJ1-1; 7 nucleotides match TRBD1. Germline V CDR1 and CDR2: SGHNT, YENEEA. Germline trimming cut 1 base from V and 0 bases from J; bases unmatched to any gene: 2. The CDR3 is made up of 15 amino acids. The CDR3 is CASSLGGQMNTEAFF. The CDR3 nucleotides read TGTGCCAGCAGCTTAGGGGGACAGATGAACACTGAAGCTTTCTTT.

The chain has TRBV3-1 (or the pseudogene TRBV3-2) and TRBJ2-7; possibly TRBD2 for D (7 bases). Trimming took 4 bases from V and 4 from J, leaving 11 bases between them. The CDR3 runs to 13 residues. The germline CDR1 and CDR2 sequences are LGHDT and YNNKEL (reference sequence). The CDR3 nucleotides read TGTGCCAGCAGCCGGGGGGGCGGGTACGAGCAGTACTTC. This translates into CASSRGGGYEQYF.

The chain has TRBV4-3 and TRBJ2-1; no clear D. CDR1 LGHNA and CDR2 YSLEER come from the germline V gene. The CDR3 runs to 13 residues. V shed 0 bases and J shed 6 bases, with 6 bases lying between them. CDR3 protein: CASSQDPGNEQFF. The CDR3 bases are TGCGCCAGCAGCCAAGACCCCGGCAATGAGCAGTTCTTC.

The chain employs TRBV7-9 and TRBJ2-3, with D hard to call. There are 11 residues in the CDR3. The germline CDR1 and CDR2 sequences are SEHNR and FQNEAQ (reference sequence). The germline V and J ends were trimmed by 3 bases and 7 bases, with 5 bases remaining between them. The CDR3 DNA is TGTGCCAGCAGCTTTCAAAATACGCAGTATTTT. Its translation is CASSFQNTQYF. Full variable domain (outside the CDR3, taken from reference TRBV7-9 and TRBJ2-3): DTGVSQNPRHKITKRGQNVTFRCDPISEHNRLYWYRQTLGQGPEFLTYFQNEAQLEKSRLLSDRFSAERPKGSFSTLEIQRTEQGDSAMYLCASSFQNTQYFGPGTRLTVL.

The V and J genes are TRBV4-3 and TRBJ1-6; maybe TRBD1 (5 bases). The CDR3 consists of 15 residues. Looked up from germline, CDR1 is LGHNA and CDR2 is YSLEER. The V gene lost 0 bases and the J gene lost 9 bases, with 12 bases spanning the gap. CDR3 protein: CASSQDGQGGSPLHF. CDR3 DNA: TGCGCCAGCAGCCAAGATGGCCAGGGTGGTTCACCCCTCCACTTT.

The chain couples TRBV28 to TRBJ1-5; 9 bases line up with TRBD1. V was clipped by 4 bases and J by 7 bases; unmatched bases: 8. CDR3 length equals 15 residues. CDR1 MDHEN and CDR2 SYDVKM come from the germline V gene. CDR3 sequence (DNA): TGTGCCAGCAGTTCGGCGGGACAGGGATTACAGCCCCAGCATTTT. It translates to CASSSAGQGLQPQHF.